The following is a TCR beta chain sequence with its context. Its binding antigen is unknown. No much larger clone exists at a distance of one base, and base qualities are not known. TCR beta VDJ combination and CDR3 sequence profiling used genomic DNA as the template. An Illumina HiSeq 2000 was used for TCR repertoire sequencing. The authors processed their data as follows. Repertoire assessment relied on Simpson's diversity index, CDR3 size and DJ length profiles, and TRBV/TRBJ rearrangement plots. The most abundant DNA sequence in the deep sequencing data was defined as the immunodominant clone. CDR3 amino acid sequences were checked for sharing across subjects and were also compared against the VDJdb database and published repertoires. In-frame beta chains were kept once TCRdb had trimmed the public reads at Q25 with fastp and called clones with MiXCR. Each entry is one CDR3 protein sequence, shown with its most common DNA and genes. It is TCRdb's table, rather than the study itself, that gives the V and J calls and clone size. The table for this sample lists roughly 50,000 distinct CDR3 sequences; roughly 69% of them were counted only once. The ten largest clones capture 30% to 40% of the sample.

This specimen comes from a study of CD8+CD57+ T cells in acquired aplastic anemia (dated by TCRdb to 2016 to 2019). Some background on the complete study: A mean of about 3 ug of DNA, ranging from about 0.2 to 27.4 ug, was extracted from sorted CD4+ and CD8+ cells. Healthy donor samples averaged roughly 9.8 million reads for CD4+ and roughly 11 million for CD8+ cells.

What the work shows at the level of the full study, not this receptor alone: CD8+ Simpson's diversity did not differ significantly between patients and healthy controls (P=0.060). Around 28 CD8+ CDR3 sequences were found to be shared between patients and controls, but these sequences appeared to be highly expressed in patients and within the immunodominant clones of the patients.

TCR repertoires of sorted CD4+ and CD8+ blood T cells from severe aplastic anemia patients and healthy subjects were deep-sequenced in the study. Ficoll-Paque density gradient centrifugation was used to isolate peripheral blood mononuclear cells. Before DNA extraction, CD4+ and CD8+ T cells were sorted by FACS or by magnetic beads. The sequence derives from a human donor in good health, serving as a control. The specimen was sorted CD4+, CD8+, or CD8+CD57+ T cells (not recorded which) from PBMCs.

The CDR3 here reads CASSEVQSRYEQYF. The nucleotide sequence reads as follows: TGTGCCAGCAGTGAGGTACAGAGTCGCTACGAGCAGTACTTC. The chain joins TRBV2 to TRBJ2-7, with no confidently assigned D gene. Taken from cysteine to phenylalanine, the CDR3 has 14 residues. Of all the DNA, just the CDR3 is kept, 42 bases in frame from base 1. V loses 3 bases of germline sequence and J loses 3 bases, and the interval between the two ends is 12 bases. For CDR1 and CDR2, the germline V gene lists SNHLY and FYNNEI.